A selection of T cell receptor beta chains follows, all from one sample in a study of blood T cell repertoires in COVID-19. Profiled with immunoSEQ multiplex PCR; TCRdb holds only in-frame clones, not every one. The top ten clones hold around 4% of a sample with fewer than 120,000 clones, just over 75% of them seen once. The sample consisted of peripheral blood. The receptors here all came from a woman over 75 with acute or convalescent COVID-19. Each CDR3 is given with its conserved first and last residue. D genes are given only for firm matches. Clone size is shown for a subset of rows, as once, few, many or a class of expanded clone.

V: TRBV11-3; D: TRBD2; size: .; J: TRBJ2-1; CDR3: CASSLGRGAYNEQFF; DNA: TGTGCCAGCAGCTTAGGGCGGGGGGCCTACAATGAGCAGTTCTTC
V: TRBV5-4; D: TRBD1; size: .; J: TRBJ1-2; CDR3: CASSLPDRVEGYTF; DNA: TGTGCCAGCAGCTTGCCCGACAGGGTAGAGGGCTACACCTTC
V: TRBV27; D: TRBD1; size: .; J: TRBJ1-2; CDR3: CASSLSLGQGSYGYTF; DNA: TGTGCCAGCAGTTTATCTCTGGGACAGGGGAGCTATGGCTACACCTTC
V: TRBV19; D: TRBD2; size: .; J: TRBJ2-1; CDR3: CASSIRVAGGGSYNEQFF; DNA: TGTGCCAGTAGTATAAGGGTAGCGGGAGGGGGCTCCTACAATGAGCAGTTCTTC
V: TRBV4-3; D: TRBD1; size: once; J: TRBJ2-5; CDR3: CASSQTRDSGPETQYF; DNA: TGCGCCAGCAGCCAAACTCGGGACAGCGGCCCGGAGACCCAGTACTTC
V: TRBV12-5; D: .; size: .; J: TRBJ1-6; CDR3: CASGLKGDSPLHF; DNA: TGTGCTAGTGGTTTGAAGGGGGACTCACCCCTCCACTTT
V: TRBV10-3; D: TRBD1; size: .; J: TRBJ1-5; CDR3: CAISRDRDWQPQHF; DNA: TGTGCCATCAGTAGAGACAGGGACTGGCAGCCCCAGCATTTT
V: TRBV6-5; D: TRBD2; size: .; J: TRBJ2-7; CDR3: CASSKGLAGYEQYF; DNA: TGTGCCAGCAGTAAGGGACTAGCGGGATACGAGCAGTACTTC
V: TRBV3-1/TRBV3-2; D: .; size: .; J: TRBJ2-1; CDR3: CASSQVVTAGNEQFF; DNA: TGTGCCAGCAGCCAAGTAGTAACAGCTGGCAATGAGCAGTTCTTC
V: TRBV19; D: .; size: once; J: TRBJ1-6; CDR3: CASSLPGFNSPLHF; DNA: TGTGCCAGTAGTCTCCCCGGGTTCAATTCACCCCTCCACTTT
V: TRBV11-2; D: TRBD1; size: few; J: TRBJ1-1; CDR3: CASSTQGVTEAFF; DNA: TGTGCCAGCAGCACACAGGGGGTCACTGAAGCTTTCTTT
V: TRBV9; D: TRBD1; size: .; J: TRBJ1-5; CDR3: CASSATGGNNQPQHF; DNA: TGTGCCAGCAGCGCGACAGGGGGGAACAATCAGCCCCAGCATTTT
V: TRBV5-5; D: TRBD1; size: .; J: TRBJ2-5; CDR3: CASSYYRGQGETQYF; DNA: TGTGCCAGCAGCTACTACAGGGGGCAGGGAGAGACCCAGTACTTC
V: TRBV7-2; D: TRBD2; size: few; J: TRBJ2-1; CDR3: CASSLVRGLGYNEQFF; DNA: TGTGCCAGCAGCTTAGTTAGGGGACTAGGCTACAATGAGCAGTTCTTC
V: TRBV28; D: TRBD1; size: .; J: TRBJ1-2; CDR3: CASRAGQGLYGYTF; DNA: TGTGCCAGCAGAGCGGGACAGGGCCTCTATGGCTACACCTTC
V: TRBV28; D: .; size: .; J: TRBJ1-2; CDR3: CASRTPGNGYTF; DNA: TGTGCCAGCAGAACCCCAGGGAATGGCTACACCTTC
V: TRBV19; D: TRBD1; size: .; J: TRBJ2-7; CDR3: CASSQPVAQGAEQYF; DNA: TGTGCCAGTAGCCAACCGGTTGCACAGGGGGCCGAGCAGTACTTC
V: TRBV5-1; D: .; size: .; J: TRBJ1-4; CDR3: CASSLQGSNEKLFF; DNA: TGCGCCAGCAGCTTACAGGGAAGTAATGAAAAACTGTTTTTT
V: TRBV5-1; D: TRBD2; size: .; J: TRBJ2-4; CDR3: CASSFSGGAAKNIQYF; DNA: TGCGCCAGCAGCTTTAGCGGGGGGGCCGCCAAAAACATTCAGTACTTC
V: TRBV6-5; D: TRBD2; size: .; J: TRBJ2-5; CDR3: CANRGGSEETQYF; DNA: TGTGCCAACCGGGGGGGCTCCGAAGAGACCCAGTACTTC
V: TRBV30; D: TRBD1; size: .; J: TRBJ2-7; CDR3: CAWRTTGGNEQYF; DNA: TGTGCCTGGAGGACGACAGGGGGAAACGAGCAGTACTTC
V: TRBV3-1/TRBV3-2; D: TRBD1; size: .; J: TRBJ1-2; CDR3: CASSQGQGIYGYTF; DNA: TGTGCCAGCAGCCAAGGACAGGGGATCTATGGCTACACCTTC
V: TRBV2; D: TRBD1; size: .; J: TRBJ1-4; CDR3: CASTDRSGTGEKLFF; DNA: TGTGCCAGCACGGACAGGTCGGGGACCGGTGAAAAACTGTTTTTT
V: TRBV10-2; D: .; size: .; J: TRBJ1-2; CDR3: CASSAQGGYGYTF; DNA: TGCGCCAGCAGTGCTCAGGGCGGCTATGGCTACACCTTC
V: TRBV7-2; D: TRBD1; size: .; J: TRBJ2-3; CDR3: CASSLGGFGTDTQYF; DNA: TGTGCCAGCAGCCTAGGGGGCTTCGGCACAGATACGCAGTATTTT
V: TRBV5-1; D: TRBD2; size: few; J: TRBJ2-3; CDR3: CASSLAAGTDTQYF; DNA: TGCGCCAGCAGCCTAGCGGCCGGCACAGATACGCAGTATTTT
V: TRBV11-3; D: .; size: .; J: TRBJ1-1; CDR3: CASSLRRDTEAFF; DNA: TGTGCCAGCAGCTTACGACGGGACACTGAAGCTTTCTTT
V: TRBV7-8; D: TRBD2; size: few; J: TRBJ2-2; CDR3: CASSSRTSVGTGELFF; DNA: TGTGCCAGCAGCTCTCGGACTAGCGTTGGGACCGGGGAGCTGTTTTTT
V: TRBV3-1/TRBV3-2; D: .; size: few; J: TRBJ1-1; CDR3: CASSLMEANTEAFF; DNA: TGTGCCAGCAGCCTTATGGAGGCGAACACTGAAGCTTTCTTT
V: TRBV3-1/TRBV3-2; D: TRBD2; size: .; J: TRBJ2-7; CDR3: CASSTREGPYEQYF; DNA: TGTGCCAGCAGCACTCGGGAGGGCCCTTACGAGCAGTACTTC